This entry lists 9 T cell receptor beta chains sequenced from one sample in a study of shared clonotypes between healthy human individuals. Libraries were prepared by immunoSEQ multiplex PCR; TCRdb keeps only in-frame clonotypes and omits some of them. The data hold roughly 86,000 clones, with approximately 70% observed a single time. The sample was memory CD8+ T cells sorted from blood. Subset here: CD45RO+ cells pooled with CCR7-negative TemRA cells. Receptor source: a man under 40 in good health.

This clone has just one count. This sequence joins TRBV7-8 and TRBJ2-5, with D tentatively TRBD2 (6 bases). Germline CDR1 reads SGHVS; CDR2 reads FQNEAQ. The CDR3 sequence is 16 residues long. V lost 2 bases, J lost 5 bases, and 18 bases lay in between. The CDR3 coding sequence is TGTGCCAGCAGCTTACGGGTGGCGGGGAGTGGCGAGACCCAGTACTTC. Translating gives CASSLRVAGSGETQYF.

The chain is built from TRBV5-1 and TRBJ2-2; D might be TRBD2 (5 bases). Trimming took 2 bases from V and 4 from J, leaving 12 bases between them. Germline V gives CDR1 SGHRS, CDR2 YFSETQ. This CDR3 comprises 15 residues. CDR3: CASSFRTQSTGELFF. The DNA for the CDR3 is TGCGCCAGCAGCTTTAGGACTCAGTCCACCGGGGAGCTGTTTTTT.

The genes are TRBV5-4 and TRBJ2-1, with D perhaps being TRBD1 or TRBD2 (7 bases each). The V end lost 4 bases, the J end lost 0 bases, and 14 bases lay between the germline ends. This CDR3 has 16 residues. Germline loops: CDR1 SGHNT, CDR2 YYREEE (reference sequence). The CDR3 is CASSPGGVLSYNEQFF. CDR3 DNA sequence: TGTGCCAGCAGCCCAGGGGGGGTGCTCTCCTACAATGAGCAGTTCTTC.

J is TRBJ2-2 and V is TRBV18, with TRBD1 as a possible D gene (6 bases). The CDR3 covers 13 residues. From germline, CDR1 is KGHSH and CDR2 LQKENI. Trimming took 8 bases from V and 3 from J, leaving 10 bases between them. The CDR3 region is CASTHRDTGELFF. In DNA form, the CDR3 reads TGTGCCAGCACGCACAGGGACACCGGGGAGCTGTTTTTT.

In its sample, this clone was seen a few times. CDR3: CASSQTRGETQYF. The CDR3 DNA reads as TGCGCCAGCAGCCAGACCCGCGGGGAGACCCAGTACTTC. The J gene is TRBJ2-5, the V gene TRBV5-1; D is possibly TRBD2 (5 bases). This CDR3 comprises 13 residues. The germline V gene has CDR1 SGHRS and CDR2 YFSETQ. V was pared by 4 bases and J by 5 bases, with 12 bases between.

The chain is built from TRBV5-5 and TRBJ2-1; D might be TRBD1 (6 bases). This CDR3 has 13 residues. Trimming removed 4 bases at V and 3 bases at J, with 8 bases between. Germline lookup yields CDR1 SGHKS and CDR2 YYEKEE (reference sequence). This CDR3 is CASSATGYNEQFF. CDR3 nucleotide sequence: TGTGCCAGCAGCGCGACAGGCTACAATGAGCAGTTCTTC.

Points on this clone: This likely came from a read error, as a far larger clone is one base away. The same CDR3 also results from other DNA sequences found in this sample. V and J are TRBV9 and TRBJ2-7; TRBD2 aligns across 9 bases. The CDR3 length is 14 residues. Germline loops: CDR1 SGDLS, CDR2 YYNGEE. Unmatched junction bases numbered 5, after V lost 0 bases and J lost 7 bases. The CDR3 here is CASSVEGLAGEQYF. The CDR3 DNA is TGTGCCAGCAGCGTAGAGGGGCTAGCGGGGGAGCAGTACTTC.

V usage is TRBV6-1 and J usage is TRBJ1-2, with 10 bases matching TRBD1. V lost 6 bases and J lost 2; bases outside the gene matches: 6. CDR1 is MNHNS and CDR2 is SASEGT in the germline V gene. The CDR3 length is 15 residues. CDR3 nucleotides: TGTGCCAGCAGCCGGGACAGGGGATCGAACTATGGCTACACCTTC. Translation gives CASSRDRGSNYGYTF.

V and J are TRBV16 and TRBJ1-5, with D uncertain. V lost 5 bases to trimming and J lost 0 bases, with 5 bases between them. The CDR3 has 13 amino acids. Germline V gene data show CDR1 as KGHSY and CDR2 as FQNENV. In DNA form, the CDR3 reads TGTGCCAGCAGCGATGGTAGCAATCAGCCCCAGCATTTT. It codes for CASSDGSNQPQHF.